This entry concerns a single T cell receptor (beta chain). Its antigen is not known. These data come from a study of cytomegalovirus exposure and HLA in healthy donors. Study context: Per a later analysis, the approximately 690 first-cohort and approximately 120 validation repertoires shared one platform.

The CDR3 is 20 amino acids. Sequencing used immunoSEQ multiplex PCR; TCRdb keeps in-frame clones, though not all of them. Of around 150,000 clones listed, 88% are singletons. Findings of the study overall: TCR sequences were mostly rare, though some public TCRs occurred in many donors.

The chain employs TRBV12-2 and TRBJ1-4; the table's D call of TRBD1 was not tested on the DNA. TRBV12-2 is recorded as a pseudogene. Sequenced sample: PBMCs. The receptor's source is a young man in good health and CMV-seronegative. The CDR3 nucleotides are TGTGCAAGTCGCTTAGGACACGTGGGACAGGGGCGTTCAGGTACGGAAAAACTGTTTTTT. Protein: CASRLGHVGQGRSGTEKLFF.